The 16 T cell receptor beta chains given below trace back to one sample, sequenced in a study of blood T cells in healthy people across ages. Primed by a sample-barcoded 5' primer and a J-beta primer mix, a second PCR proceeded for 7 to 11 cycles. TCRdb independently ran MiXCR on the 5' RACE reads; one entry per CDR3 protein. The sample holds 600,000 or so distinct CDR3 sequences; approximately 30% are singletons and the top ten take approximately 14%. The sequenced material came from blood. These receptors were collected from a woman older than 75 in good health.

A word on this clonotype: One base away lies a much larger clone, so this may be a sequencing read error. V and J are TRBV4-1 and TRBJ1-2, with 9 positions matching TRBD1. CDR1 is MGHRA and CDR2 is YSYEKL in the germline V gene. This CDR3 has 15 amino acids. CDR3 sequence: CASNQGGTGFDGYTF. As DNA, the CDR3 is TGCGCCAGCAACCAAGGCGGGACAGGGTTTGACGGCTACACCTTC.

About this clonotype itself: With a much larger clone just one base away, this may be a read error. The V call is TRBV24-1, the J call TRBJ2-5, with 8 bases fitting TRBD2. The CDR3 sequence is 15 residues long. The V gene's germline CDR1 is KGHDR and CDR2 SFDVKD. The CDR3 protein is CAASRSGGGFDEQYF. As DNA, the CDR3 is TGTGCCGCCAGCCGAAGCGGGGGAGGATTCGATGAGCAGTACTTC.

In the case of this clonotype: A much larger clonotype is one base distant, so this may be a read error. The V and J genes are TRBV27 and TRBJ1-6; the D is unclear. Germline V gene sequence: CDR1 MNHEY, CDR2 SMNVEV (reference sequence). The CDR3 is 15 residues long. CDR3 amino acids: CASRETSLYNSPPHF. The CDR3 DNA sequence: TGTGCCAGCAGGGAGACATCCCTCTATAATTCACCCCCCCACTTT.

The table lists this clonotype with many counts. This chain joins TRBV9 and TRBJ2-3, with 7 bases lining up with TRBD2. Germline CDR1 and CDR2: SGDLS and YYNGEE. CDR3 length: 15 residues. J gave up 0 bases and V 1 base, and 2 bases lay outside the gene matches. CDR3: CASSVLAASTDTQYF. The CDR3 nucleotides are TGTGCCAGCAGCGTACTAGCGGCTAGCACAGATACGCAGTATTTT.

This clonotype was seen more than once but under ten times. Sequence at one end of the junction differs from germline and may be a read error. The chain couples TRBV20-1 to TRBJ1-5, with D hard to call. Germline-derived CDR1 and CDR2 are DFQATT and SNEGSKA (reference sequence). The CDR3 is 12 amino acids. This CDR3 reads CSTRDTDQPQHF. The DNA for the CDR3 is TGCAGTACTAGAGATACCGATCAGCCCCAGCATTTT.

The chain uses TRBV3-1 and TRBJ2-4; no reliable D call. This CDR3 spans 14 amino acids. V lost 1 base, J lost 13 bases, and 17 bases lay in between. The V gene's germline CDR1 is LGHDT and CDR2 YNNKEL (reference sequence). The CDR3 coding sequence is TGTGCCAGCAGCCAAGGGCGAGGCTTCGGTGGGCAGTACTTC. Translation: CASSQGRGFGGQYF.

There are a few counts of this clonotype. V gene TRBV7-2 combines with J gene TRBJ2-5; TRBD2 matches at 15 bases. This CDR3 comprises 16 residues. V dropped 3 bases and J dropped 3; count of bases not matched to a gene: 2. Per germline, CDR1 SGHTA and CDR2 FQGNSA. The DNA of the CDR3 is TGTGCCAGCAGCTTGGGACTAGCGGGGGGTGAAGAGACCCAGTACTTC. This encodes CASSLGLAGGEETQYF. Full variable domain (outside the CDR3, taken from reference TRBV7-2 and TRBJ2-5): GAGVSQSPSNKVTEKGKDVELRCDPISGHTALYWYRQSLGQGLEFLIYFQGNSAPDKSGLPSDRFSAERTGGSVSTLTIQRTQQEDSAVYLCASSLGLAGGEETQYFGPGTRLLVL.

This clonotype was seen repeatedly, ten times or more. This chain joins TRBV28 and TRBJ1-4; 8 nucleotides align to TRBD1. The J segment lost 8 bases and the V segment lost 2 bases, leaving 7 bases of the junction unmatched. Germline V gives CDR1 MDHEN, CDR2 SYDVKM. CDR3 length: 15 residues. The CDR3 bases are TGTGCCAGCAGTTTACCCCGCAGGGGGCTGGAAAAACTGTTTTTT. It specifies CASSLPRRGLEKLFF. Based on the CDR3 plus reference TRBV28 and TRBJ1-4, the full variable domain is DVKVTQSSRYLVKRTGEKVFLECVQDMDHENMFWYRQDPGLGLRLIYFSYDVKMKEKGDIPEGYSVSREKKERFSLILESASTNQTSMYLCASSLPRRGLEKLFFGSGTQLSVL.

This clonotype occurred a few times. The gene calls are TRBV11-2 and TRBJ2-3; D is uncertain. The CDR3 covers 15 residues. The V end lost 3 bases, the J end lost 1 base, and 11 bases lay between the germline ends. Germline V gives CDR1 SGHAT, CDR2 FQNNGV. The CDR3 is CASSFEIAGTDTQYF. The CDR3, as DNA: TGTGCCAGCAGCTTCGAAATTGCGGGCACAGATACGCAGTATTTT.

V gene TRBV18 combines with J gene TRBJ2-2; D is unclear. The CDR3 covers 13 residues. V lost 0 bases and J 6 bases, leaving 5 bases between the germline ends. CDR1 KGHSH and CDR2 LQKENI come from the germline V gene. CDR3 region: CASSPPAAGELFF. The CDR3 DNA is TGTGCCAGCTCACCACCCGCCGCCGGGGAGCTGTTTTTT.

For this clonotype: At one of its ends the junction is not consistent with the germline gene, which may arise from a read error. The rearrangement joins TRBV29-1 to TRBJ1-5; TRBD1 aligns across 8 bases. Germline V gene sequence: CDR1 SQVTM, CDR2 ANQGSEA. CDR3 length: 13 residues. The CDR3 region has the DNA TGCAGCGTGACAGGGGCCGGCAATCAGCCCCGGCATTTT. This translates into CSVTGAGNQPRHF.

A note on this clonotype: Just one base apart from a much larger clone, this may be a read error. The V gene is TRBV9, the J gene TRBJ2-1; 11 nucleotides align to TRBD2. The trim removed 0 bases at V and 9 bases at J, leaving 5 bases unmatched. Germline V gene data show CDR1 as SGDLS and CDR2 as YYNGEE. The CDR3 covers 15 residues. CDR3 sequence (DNA): TGTGCCAGCAGCGTAGTTAGCGGGGGGGCCGCTGAGCAGTTCTTC. This codes for CASSVVSGGAAEQFF.

This clonotype occurred many times. The gene calls are TRBV30 and TRBJ2-7; the match to TRBD1 covers 10 bases. This CDR3 is 12 amino acids long. Trimming at V came to 7 bases and at J to 3 bases, leaving 3 bases not matched to a gene. Germline CDR1 reads GTSNPN; CDR2 reads SVGIG (reference sequence). This CDR3 is CALTGGYYEQYF. The CDR3 region has the DNA TGTGCCTTGACAGGGGGCTACTACGAGCAGTACTTC.

This clonotype showed up many times. V is TRBV7-2 and J is TRBJ2-1; 9 nucleotides align to TRBD1. CDR3 length: 16 residues. Germline CDR1 reads SGHTA; CDR2 reads FQGNSA. V shed 1 base, J shed 4 bases, and the junction held 5 bases outside the gene matches. CDR3 DNA: TGTGCCAGCAGCTTAGAGGGGACAGGGCCATACAATGAGCAGTTCTTC. Residues: CASSLEGTGPYNEQFF. Together with reference TRBV7-2 and TRBJ2-1, the CDR3 gives the full variable domain: GAGVSQSPSNKVTEKGKDVELRCDPISGHTALYWYRQSLGQGLEFLIYFQGNSAPDKSGLPSDRFSAERTGGSVSTLTIQRTQQEDSAVYLCASSLEGTGPYNEQFFGPGTRLTVL.

Comments on this clonotype: Being one base from a much bigger clone, this may be a read error. CDR3: CATAASGAYNEQYF. CDR3 DNA sequence: TGTGCCACCGCGGCTAGTGGGGCCTACAATGAGCAGTACTTC. This chain connects TRBV24-1 to TRBJ2-1; maybe TRBD1 (5 bases). With the DNA end fitting TRBJ2-7 better, the J assignment may be wrong. Germline lookup yields CDR1 KGHDR and CDR2 SFDVKD. This CDR3 is 14 amino acids long.

The chain carries TRBV20-1 and TRBJ2-3; D might be TRBD1 (5 bases). The germline gives CDR1 DFQATT, CDR2 SNEGSKA (reference sequence). With 7 bases removed from V and 6 bases from J, the gap between germline ends came to 20 bases. This CDR3 contains 14 residues. The CDR3 bases are TGCAGTGTCCATCTGGGGCCCGGATCGGATACGCAGTATTTT. This encodes CSVHLGPGSDTQYF.